This TCR beta chain originates from a study of T cell repertoires in cytomegalovirus infection. Findings and limits, study-wide: The cumulative frequency of public TCR beta families identified carriers of CMV plus the relevant HLA.

J was trimmed by 3 bases and V by 2 bases; bases with no gene match: 3. CDR1 and CDR2 (germline): SGHRS, YFSETQ. The CDR3 runs 15 residues. This clonotype was recorded a few times. No antigen is known for it. Each CDR3 protein is one row after TCRdb ran MiXCR on the reads. The repertoire holds 250,000 or so distinct CDR3 sequences, over 8% seen once, with about 16% in the top ten. This TCR derives from a human donor in good health (CMV status not recorded). Some clones in this sample may be carry-over from other donors' samples. The specimen sequenced was PBMCs. The chain uses TRBV5-1 and TRBJ2-1; 9 bases fit TRBD1. CDR3 protein: CASSFGQGNYNEQFF. The CDR3 nucleotides read TGCGCCAGCAGCTTTGGACAGGGGAACTACAATGAGCAGTTCTTC.